Each of the 9 T cell receptor beta chains below was sequenced from the same sample in a study of T-cell reconstitution after alpha-beta-depleted transplantation in children. Unique molecular identifiers featured in how the TCRbeta library was prepared. TCRdb ran MiXCR on the PCR reads and lists one entry per CDR3 protein. The sample includes 200,000 to 250,000 distinct CDR3 sequences, around 12% of them seen just once. The sequencing used PBMCs from the stem cell graft donor, collected from the stem cell graft. The receptors come from a human donor who donated a stem cell graft to a child with acute lymphoblastic leukemia.

This clonotype was counted ten times or more. The V call is TRBV4-2, the J call TRBJ2-7; D is ambiguous. CDR1 is LGHNA, CDR2 YNFKEQ, per germline. Trimming left V 0 bases short and J 3 bases short, with 15 bases between. This CDR3 comprises 16 residues. The CDR3 spells CASSQDISAAFYEQYF. CDR3 bases: TGTGCCAGCAGCCAAGATATATCGGCAGCGTTCTACGAGCAGTACTTC.

The rearrangement uses TRBV19 and TRBJ1-2; TRBD1 is a possible D gene (6 bases). From germline, CDR1 is LNHDA and CDR2 SQIVND (reference sequence). The CDR3 runs 13 residues. The germline V and J ends were trimmed by 3 bases and 5 bases, with 10 bases remaining between them. CDR3 nucleotides: TGTGCCAGTAGTATGGGACATTTATATGGCTACACCTTC. The encoded protein is CASSMGHLYGYTF.

Ten or more counts support this clonotype. The V gene is TRBV10-3, the J gene TRBJ2-7; 8 nucleotides line up with TRBD2. Looked up from germline, CDR1 is ENHRY and CDR2 is SYGVKD. CDR3 length: 14 residues. V shed 7 bases, J shed 1 base, and the junction held 6 bases outside the gene matches. CDR3 in amino acids: CAIKVTSDSYEQYF. Written as DNA, the CDR3 is TGTGCCATCAAGGTGACTAGCGATTCCTACGAGCAGTACTTC.

At least ten counts were recorded for this clonotype. The chain carries TRBV19 and TRBJ1-6, with D tentatively TRBD1 (6 bases). The CDR3 covers 14 residues. Germline CDR1 reads LNHDA; CDR2 reads SQIVND (reference sequence). With 4 bases removed from V and 6 bases from J, the gap between germline ends came to 10 bases. The CDR3 spells CASSTQGTNSPLHF. The DNA of the CDR3 is TGTGCCAGTAGTACGCAGGGGACTAATTCACCCCTCCACTTT.

As to this clonotype: This sequence may be a read error, since a much larger clone differs from it by one base. J is TRBJ2-7 and V is TRBV20-1; TRBD2 matches 8 bases. CDR3 length equals 15 residues. Germline values: CDR1 DFQATT, CDR2 SNEGSKA (reference sequence). V lost 3 bases to trimming and J lost 6 bases; unmatched junction nucleotides: 13. In nucleotides, the CDR3 is TGCAGTGCTAGCCGGACTAGCCGGAGGATTAGCGAGCAGTACTTC. As protein: CSASRTSRRISEQYF.

This clonotype was observed many times. V gene TRBV4-3 combines with J gene TRBJ1-4; D gene ambiguous. Looked up from germline, CDR1 is LGHNA and CDR2 is YSLEER. V was clipped by 0 bases and J by 0 bases, with 5 bases between them. This CDR3 region has 15 residues. The CDR3 is CASSQDGATNEKLFF. The CDR3 coding sequence is TGCGCCAGCAGCCAAGATGGAGCAACTAATGAAAAACTGTTTTTT.

This clonotype was seen ten or more times. V usage is TRBV4-2 and J usage is TRBJ2-1; D call uncertain. The CDR3 runs 16 residues. Germline CDR1 and CDR2: LGHNA and YNFKEQ. V was cut by 0 bases and J by 0 bases, with 9 bases left in between. CDR3 sequence reads: CASSQEYQSSYNEQFF. CDR3 DNA sequence: TGTGCCAGCAGCCAAGAGTACCAAAGCTCCTACAATGAGCAGTTCTTC.

There are many counts of this clonotype. V gene TRBV9 combines with J gene TRBJ2-3; 12 nucleotides agree with TRBD2. The CDR3 has 16 residues. Germline CDR1 is SGDLS and CDR2 is YYNGEE. J gave up 2 bases and V 0 bases, and 1 base lay outside the gene matches. CDR3 in DNA: TGTGCCAGCAGCGTAGCTAGCGGGGGGGCCACAGATACGCAGTATTTT. Its translation is CASSVASGGATDTQYF.

This clonotype came up many times. CDR3 sequence: CASSHDRDTEAFF. CDR3 in DNA: TGTGCCAGCAGCCACGACAGAGACACTGAAGCTTTCTTT. The chain recombines TRBV9 with TRBJ1-1, with a possible D match to TRBD1 (5 bases). This CDR3 is 13 amino acids long. Germline CDR1 SGDLS, CDR2 YYNGEE. The V end lost 4 bases, the J end lost 3 bases, and 10 bases lay between the germline ends. Full variable domain (remainder filled in from reference TRBV9 and TRBJ1-1): DSGVTQTPKHLITATGQRVTLRCSPRSGDLSVYWYQQSLDQGLQFLIQYYNGEERAKGNILERFSAQQFPDLHSELNLSSLELGDSALYFCASSHDRDTEAFFGQGTRLTVV.